The rows below give T cell receptor beta chains drawn from one sample of a study of regulatory T cells in long-lasting Graves disease. TCRdb called the multiplex PCR reads again in MiXCR, with one record for every CDR3 protein. The table lists about 220,000 distinct CDR3 sequences, about 16% of them singletons. The sample consisted of peripheral blood mononuclear cells (PBMCs), taken at new diagnosis, from a patient treated with antithyroid drugs. All receptors derive from a female donor with Graves disease. The CDR3 runs from the conserved cysteine through the conserved F or W. The D gene is left open where the match is weak. Only some rows state a clone size, as once, few, many or a class for expanded clones.

J | size | D | V | CDR3 | DNA
TRBJ1-3 | many | NA | TRBV6-5 | CASSYSRVPGNTIYF | TGTGCCAGCAGTTACTCAAGGGTGCCTGGAAACACCATATATTTT
TRBJ1-5 | NA | TRBD1 | TRBV29-1 | CSVASGTGGDQPQHF | TGCAGCGTTGCTTCCGGGACAGGGGGCGATCAGCCCCAGCATTTT
TRBJ1-5 | NA | NA | TRBV27 | CASSFRGGQPQHF | TGTGCCAGCAGTTTCCGGGGGGGTCAGCCCCAGCATTTT
TRBJ2-3 | many | NA | TRBV20-1 | CSARPIPGSIPDTQYF | TGCAGTGCTAGACCTATCCCCGGGAGTATCCCAGATACGCAGTATTTT
TRBJ2-3 | many | TRBD1 | TRBV24-1 | CATSPGGGTGVTDTQYF | TGTGCCACCAGTCCAGGTGGAGGGACAGGGGTTACAGATACGCAGTATTTT
TRBJ2-1 | NA | NA | TRBV4-3 | CASSQDYTEQFF | TGCGCCAGCAGCCAAGACTATACTGAGCAGTTCTTC
TRBJ2-1 | many | TRBD2 | TRBV4-2 | CASSQQREGYNEQFF | TGTGCCAGCAGCCAACAGCGGGAGGGGTACAATGAGCAGTTCTTC
TRBJ1-1 | many | NA | TRBV28 | CASSTRLTAPNTEAFF | TGTGCCAGCAGTACCCGCCTGACAGCGCCGAACACTGAAGCTTTCTTT
TRBJ1-2 | many | TRBD1 | TRBV14 | CASSQVAGSTGGVYGYTF | TGTGCCAGCAGCCAAGTCGCGGGTAGCACAGGGGGCGTCTATGGCTACACCTTC
TRBJ1-5 | many | NA | TRBV19 | CASSIPPRNQPQHF | TGTGCCAGTAGTATACCCCCCCGCAATCAGCCCCAGCATTTT
TRBJ1-2 | many | TRBD1 | TRBV19 | CASSTPGQANYGCTF | TGTGCCAGTAGTACGCCGGGACAGGCTAACTATGGCTGCACCTTC
TRBJ2-1 | many | NA | TRBV7-3 | CASSAGGMNEQFF | TGTGCCAGCAGTGCCGGAGGGATGAATGAGCAGTTCTTC
TRBJ1-5 | few | NA | TRBV4-1 | CASSQEVALAQPQHF | TGCGCCAGCAGCCAAGAGGTGGCCCTGGCTCAGCCCCAGCATTTT
TRBJ1-1 | many | TRBD1 | TRBV2 | CASSLDRAGIVDTEAFF | TGTGCCAGCAGTTTGGACAGGGCGGGCATTGTGGACACTGAAGCTTTCTTT
TRBJ2-1 | NA | TRBD2 | TRBV6-1 | CASSPGGDSEQFF | TGTGCCAGCTCACCGGGGGGAGATAGTGAGCAGTTCTTC
TRBJ2-3 | NA | TRBD1 | TRBV29-1 | CSVGLQGATDTQYF | TGCAGCGTCGGCCTACAGGGGGCCACAGATACGCAGTATTTT
TRBJ2-4 | few | TRBD1 | TRBV6-2/TRBV6-3 | CASKRDRAKNIQYF | TGTGCCAGCAAGAGGGACAGAGCCAAAAACATTCAGTACTTC
TRBJ1-5 | NA | NA | TRBV28 | CASSIPTETYSNQPQHF | TGTGCCAGCAGCATCCCGACAGAGACCTATAGCAATCAGCCCCAGCATTTT